The 18 T cell receptor beta chains below all came from one sample that was sequenced in a study of molecular identifiers for immune sequencing clone quantification (dated 2018 in TCRdb). The library relied on PCR. Sequencing took place on an Illumina HiSeq 4000. TCRdb reprocessing: public reads trimmed at Q25 with fastp, clones called with MiXCR, in-frame beta chains kept. Every CDR3 protein is listed once, alongside the most common genes and DNA of its rows. Counted in this sample were around 54,000 distinct CDR3 sequences; 25% of them appeared once. The top ten clones comprise 1.9% of the sample. The sequenced material came from naive CD8+ T cells from blood, with Jurkat cell RNA spiked in. The sample's cell subset or site label, decoded: FACS-sorted CD8+CD4-CCR7+CD45RA+ naive T cells. Receptors originate from a human donor in good health. Some libraries in this study had Jurkat cell RNA spiked in.

To note about this clonotype: This may stem from a read error, because a much larger clone lies one nucleotide away. The gene calls are TRBV12-3 or TRBV12-4 and TRBJ2-5, with D perhaps being TRBD1 or TRBD2 (6 bases each). The CDR3 totals 15 residues. The CDR3 bases are TGTGCCAGCAGTTTTCCGGGGGCGCCCGGGGAGACCCGGTACTTC. Translation: CASSFPGAPGETRYF.

This clonotype was counted between two and nine times. This may be a read error, as it is one base from a much larger clone. The J gene is TRBJ1-5, the V gene TRBV6-2 or TRBV6-3; tentatively, D is TRBD1 (6 bases). With 4 bases removed from V and 3 bases from J, the gap between germline ends came to 10 bases. The length of the CDR3 is 14 residues. Germline-derived CDR1 and CDR2 are MNHEY and SVGEGT. CDR3 nucleotides: TGTGCCAGCAGTTTTGGACAGAACAATCAGCCCCAGCATTTT. Its translation is CASSFGQNNQPQHF.

The sample holds many counts of this clonotype. The rearrangement uses TRBV7-9 and TRBJ2-3; 12 nucleotides line up with TRBD2. Germline assignment: CDR1 SEHNR and CDR2 FQNEAQ (reference sequence). The CDR3 has 16 residues. The J segment lost 5 bases and the V segment lost 1 base, leaving 4 bases of the junction unmatched. CDR3: CASSLGLAGEGDTQYF. The DNA for the CDR3 is TGTGCCAGCAGCTTAGGACTAGCGGGAGAGGGAGATACGCAGTATTTT. Supplemented by reference TRBV7-9 and TRBJ2-3, the full variable domain reads DTGVSQNPRHKITKRGQNVTFRCDPISEHNRLYWYRQTLGQGPEFLTYFQNEAQLEKSRLLSDRFSAERPKGSFSTLEIQRTEQGDSAMYLCASSLGLAGEGDTQYFGPGTRLTVL.

This clonotype was detected a few times. The V gene is TRBV12-3 or TRBV12-4, the J gene TRBJ2-3; D not resolved. V dropped 2 bases and J dropped 5 bases, with 8 bases sitting between them. This CDR3 has 13 residues. The CDR3 DNA follows: TGTGCCAGCAGTTTATTTACTTTAGATACGCAGTATTTT. The encoded protein is CASSLFTLDTQYF.

This clonotype was seen a handful of times. The chain couples TRBV7-9 to TRBJ2-5; D remains ambiguous. Germline V gene lookup returns CDR1 SEHNR and CDR2 FQNEAQ (reference sequence). V was clipped by 1 base and J by 2 bases, with 11 bases between them. This CDR3 is built from 15 residues. Here the CDR3 reads CASSLGLGNQETQYF. CDR3 DNA sequence: TGTGCCAGCAGCTTAGGGCTAGGAAATCAAGAGACCCAGTACTTC.

Notes on this clonotype: Since a much larger clone is just one base distant, this may be a read error. The chain uses TRBV7-9 and TRBJ2-7; D is perhaps TRBD2 (5 bases). This CDR3 region has 15 residues. Germline CDR1 and CDR2: SEHNR and FQNEAQ (reference sequence). V gave up 3 bases and J gave up 4 bases, with 16 bases separating them. CDR3 amino acids: CASSLALAREYEQYF. The CDR3, as DNA: TGTGCCAGCAGCTTGGCATTAGCGCGAGAGTACGAGCAGTACTTC.

This clonotype was observed many times. The CDR3 DNA reads as TGTGCCAGCAGGGCTAGCGGGGAGCTGTTTTTT. The encoded protein is CASRASGELFF. V and J are TRBV4-2 and TRBJ2-2; no reliable D call. Deletions cut 6 bases from V and 7 bases from J, with 6 bases between. This CDR3 contains 11 residues. Germline V gene lookup returns CDR1 LGHNA and CDR2 YNFKEQ.

This clonotype was seen ten or more times. The chain couples TRBV5-1 to TRBJ2-2, with TRBD1 matching over 7 bases. Per germline, CDR1 SGHRS and CDR2 YFSETQ. V was pared by 0 bases and J by 9 bases, with 8 bases of the junction left unmatched. The CDR3 totals 15 residues. Here the CDR3 DNA reads TGCGCCAGCAGCTTGGACAGGGGAGTGATCCGGGAGCTGTTTTTT. This gives the protein CASSLDRGVIRELFF.

This clonotype came up many times. J is TRBJ2-3 and V is TRBV7-9; 9 bases are a match to TRBD2. The V gene end was trimmed by 7 bases and the J gene end by 5 bases; junction bases not matched to a gene: 10. The length of the CDR3 is 15 residues. Germline CDR1 SEHNR, CDR2 FQNEAQ (reference sequence). CDR3: CASKDSGRPGDTQYF. The CDR3 DNA is TGTGCCAGCAAGGATAGCGGGAGACCGGGAGATACGCAGTATTTT.

This clonotype was counted at least ten times. The V gene is TRBV30, the J gene TRBJ1-5; D gene ambiguous. V gave up 2 bases and J gave up 3 bases, with 8 bases separating them. This CDR3 is 13 amino acids long. Per germline, CDR1 GTSNPN and CDR2 SVGIG (reference sequence). The CDR3 reads CAWSRQSNQPQHF. In nucleotides, the CDR3 is TGTGCCTGGAGTCGGCAATCCAATCAGCCCCAGCATTTT.

Turning to this clonotype: A much bigger clone sits one base away, suggesting this may be a read error. CDR3 sequence reads: CASSLEYSNQPQRF. The CDR3 nucleotides are TGTGCCAGCAGCTTGGAGTATAGCAATCAGCCCCAGCGTTTT. The chain couples TRBV5-3 to TRBJ1-5; D unclear. TRBV5-3 is labeled an ORF, and its function is uncertain. This CDR3 contains 14 residues.

With respect to this clonotype: One base away lies a much larger clone, so this may be a sequencing read error. The chain carries TRBV12-3 or TRBV12-4 and TRBJ2-3; D is perhaps TRBD1 or TRBD2 (5 bases each). V was clipped by 5 bases and J by 5 bases, with 20 bases between them. There are 16 residues in the CDR3. The CDR3 DNA sequence: TGTGCCAGCAGTCCCTACGGGGCCGTTAACCTAGATACGCAGTATTTT. Translation: CASSPYGAVNLDTQYF.

This clonotype has ten or more counts. The chain joins TRBV13 to TRBJ1-5; 7 nucleotides agree with TRBD1. The CDR3 spans 14 residues. J lost 4 bases, V lost 4 bases, and 4 bases had no gene match. Germline CDR1 PRHDT, CDR2 FYEKMQ (reference sequence). This chain's CDR3 is CASSWGQSNQPQHF. CDR3 bases: TGTGCCAGCAGCTGGGGACAGTCAAATCAGCCCCAGCATTTT.

As to this clonotype: With a much larger clone just one base away, this may be a read error. The rearrangement uses TRBV7-9 and TRBJ2-3; 13 nucleotides align to TRBD2. The V segment lost 6 bases and the J segment 7 bases; nucleotides outside the gene matches: 10. The length of the CDR3 is 16 residues. The V gene's germline CDR1 is SEHNR and CDR2 FQNEAQ (reference sequence). The CDR3 bases are TGTGCCAGCAGACCCTCACTAGCGGGGGGGCCATATACGCAGTATTTT. Its protein is CASRPSLAGGPYTQYF.

The chain has TRBV28 and TRBJ2-7, with 7 bases identical to TRBD2. The CDR3 extends over 15 amino acids. Trimming removed 7 bases from V and 5 bases from J; junction bases left unmatched: 14. The V gene's germline CDR1 is MDHEN and CDR2 SYDVKM. CDR3 protein: CASTMSGSSGHEQYF. The CDR3 nucleotides read TGTGCCAGCACTATGTCTGGGTCTAGCGGCCACGAGCAGTACTTC.

This clonotype was recorded at least ten times. The rearrangement joins TRBV6-2 or TRBV6-3 to TRBJ2-5; 12 bases fit TRBD2. Germline V CDR1 and CDR2: MNHEY, SVGEGT. Trimming removed 2 bases from V and 1 base from J; junction bases left unmatched: 5. CDR3 length: 17 residues. This CDR3 reads CASSYPGTSGPQETQYF. The CDR3 region has the DNA TGTGCCAGCAGTTACCCTGGGACTAGCGGGCCCCAAGAGACCCAGTACTTC.

This clonotype was observed many times. This sequence joins TRBV7-9 and TRBJ2-5; 9 nucleotides line up with TRBD1. This CDR3 spans 14 amino acids. The junction had 2 bases not matched to a gene; V was cut back by 5 bases and J by 1 base. Looked up from germline, CDR1 is SEHNR and CDR2 is FQNEAQ (reference sequence). Written as DNA, the CDR3 is TGTGCCAGCAGCACGACAGGGGGCCAAGAGACCCAGTACTTC. It translates to CASSTTGGQETQYF.

Points on this clonotype: This may arise from a read error, as a much more abundant clone is one base away. The chain carries TRBV27 and TRBJ2-2, with TRBD1 matching 8 bases. Per germline, CDR1 MNHEY and CDR2 SMNVEV (reference sequence). CDR3 length: 16 amino acids. V was clipped by 4 bases and J by 6 bases; unmatched bases: 10. The CDR3 DNA reads TGTGCCAGCAGTTCGGACTACGACAGGGGATCCGGGGAGCTGTTTTTT. Its protein product is CASSSDYDRGSGELFF.